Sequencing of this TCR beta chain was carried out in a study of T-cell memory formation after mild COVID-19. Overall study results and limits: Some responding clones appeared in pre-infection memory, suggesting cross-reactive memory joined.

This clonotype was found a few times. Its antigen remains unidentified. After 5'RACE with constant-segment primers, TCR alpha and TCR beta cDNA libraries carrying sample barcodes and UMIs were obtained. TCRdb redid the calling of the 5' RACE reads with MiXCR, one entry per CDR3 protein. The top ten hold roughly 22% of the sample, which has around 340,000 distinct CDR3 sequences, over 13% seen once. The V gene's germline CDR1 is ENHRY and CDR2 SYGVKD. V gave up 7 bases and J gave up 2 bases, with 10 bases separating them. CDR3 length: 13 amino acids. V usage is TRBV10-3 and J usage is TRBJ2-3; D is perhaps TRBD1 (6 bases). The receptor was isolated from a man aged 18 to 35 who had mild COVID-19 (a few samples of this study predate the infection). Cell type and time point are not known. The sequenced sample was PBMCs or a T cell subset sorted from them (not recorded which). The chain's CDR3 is CAITGQNTDTQYF. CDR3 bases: TGTGCCATCACTGGACAGAACACAGATACGCAGTATTTT.